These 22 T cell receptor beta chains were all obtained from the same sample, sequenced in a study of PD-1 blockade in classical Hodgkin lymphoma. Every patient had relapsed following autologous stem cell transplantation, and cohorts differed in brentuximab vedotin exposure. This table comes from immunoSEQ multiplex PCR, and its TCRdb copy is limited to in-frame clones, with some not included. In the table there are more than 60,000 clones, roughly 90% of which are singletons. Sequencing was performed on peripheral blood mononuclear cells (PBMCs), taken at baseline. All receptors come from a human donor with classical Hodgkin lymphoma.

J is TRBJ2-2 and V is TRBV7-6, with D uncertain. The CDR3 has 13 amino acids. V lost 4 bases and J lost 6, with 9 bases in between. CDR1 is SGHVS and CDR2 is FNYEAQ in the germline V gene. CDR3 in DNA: TGTGCCAGCAGCTCTAGTGGAGCCGGGGAGCTGTTTTTT. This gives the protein CASSSSGAGELFF.

CDR3 in DNA: TGTGCCAGCAGCGCGGACCGGTCGGGCCGTCCCTACGAGCAGTACTTC. This codes for CASSADRSGRPYEQYF. The rearrangement joins TRBV7-9 to TRBJ2-7; D gene ambiguous. The germline gives CDR1 SEHNR, CDR2 FQNEAQ (reference sequence). This CDR3 comprises 16 residues. The germline V and J ends were trimmed by 5 bases and 2 bases, with 19 bases remaining between them.

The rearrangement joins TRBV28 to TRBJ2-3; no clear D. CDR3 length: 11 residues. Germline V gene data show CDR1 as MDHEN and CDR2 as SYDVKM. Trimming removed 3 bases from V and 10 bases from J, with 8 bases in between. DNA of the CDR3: TGTGCCAGCAGTTTGACCCGGGCGCAGTATTTT. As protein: CASSLTRAQYF.

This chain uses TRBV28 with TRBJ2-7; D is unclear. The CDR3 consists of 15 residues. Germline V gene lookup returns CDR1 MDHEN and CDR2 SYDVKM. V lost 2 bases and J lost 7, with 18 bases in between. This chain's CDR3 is CASSLGLGSLGEQYF. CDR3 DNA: TGTGCCAGCAGTTTAGGGTTAGGGTCTCTTGGGGAGCAGTACTTC.

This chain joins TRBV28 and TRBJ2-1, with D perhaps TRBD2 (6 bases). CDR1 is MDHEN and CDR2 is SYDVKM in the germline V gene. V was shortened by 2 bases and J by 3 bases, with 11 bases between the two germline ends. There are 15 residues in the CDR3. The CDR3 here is CASSLLGSGYNEQFF. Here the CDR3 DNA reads TGTGCCAGCAGTTTACTCGGGAGCGGCTACAATGAGCAGTTCTTC.

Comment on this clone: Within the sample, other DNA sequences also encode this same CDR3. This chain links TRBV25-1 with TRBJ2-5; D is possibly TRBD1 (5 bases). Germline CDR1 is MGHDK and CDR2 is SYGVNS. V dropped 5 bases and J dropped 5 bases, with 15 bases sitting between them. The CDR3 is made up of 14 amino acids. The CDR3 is CASSRQLNRETQYF. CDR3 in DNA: TGTGCCAGCAGTAGACAGCTAAATAGGGAGACCCAGTACTTC.

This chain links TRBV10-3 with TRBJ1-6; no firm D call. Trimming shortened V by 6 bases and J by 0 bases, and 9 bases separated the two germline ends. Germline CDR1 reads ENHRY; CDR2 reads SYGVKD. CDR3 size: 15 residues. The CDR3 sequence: CAISSDGSYNSPLHF. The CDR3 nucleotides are TGTGCCATCAGCTCGGACGGCTCCTATAATTCACCCCTCCACTTT.

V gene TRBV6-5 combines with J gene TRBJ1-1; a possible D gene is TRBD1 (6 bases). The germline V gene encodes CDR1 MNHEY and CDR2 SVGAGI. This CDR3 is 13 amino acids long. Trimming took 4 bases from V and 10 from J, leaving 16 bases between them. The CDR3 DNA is TGTGCCAGCAGTTCAGGAGACATGGGGGCAGCTTTCTTT. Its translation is CASSSGDMGAAFF.

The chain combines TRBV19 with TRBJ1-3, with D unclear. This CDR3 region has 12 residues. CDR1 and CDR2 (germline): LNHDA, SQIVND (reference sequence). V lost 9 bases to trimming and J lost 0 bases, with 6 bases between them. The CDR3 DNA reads TGTGCCAGCCTGAGCTCTGGAAACACCATATATTTT. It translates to CASLSSGNTIYF.

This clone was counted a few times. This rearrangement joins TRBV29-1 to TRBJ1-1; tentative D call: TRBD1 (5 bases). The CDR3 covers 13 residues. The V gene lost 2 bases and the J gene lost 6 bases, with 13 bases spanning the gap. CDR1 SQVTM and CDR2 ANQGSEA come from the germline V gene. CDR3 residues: CSVESQGLSEAFF. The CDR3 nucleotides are TGCAGCGTTGAAAGCCAGGGTCTGTCTGAAGCTTTCTTT.

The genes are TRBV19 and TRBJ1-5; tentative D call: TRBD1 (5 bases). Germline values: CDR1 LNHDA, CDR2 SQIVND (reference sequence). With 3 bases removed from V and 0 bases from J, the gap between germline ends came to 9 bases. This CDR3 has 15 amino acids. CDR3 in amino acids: CASSMGGGSNQPQHF. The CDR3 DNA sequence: TGTGCCAGTAGTATGGGGGGAGGTAGCAATCAGCCCCAGCATTTT.

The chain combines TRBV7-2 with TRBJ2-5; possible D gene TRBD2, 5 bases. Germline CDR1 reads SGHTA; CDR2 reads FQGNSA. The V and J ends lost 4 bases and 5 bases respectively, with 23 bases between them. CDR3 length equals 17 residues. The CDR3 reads CASSSAYLGLASETQYF. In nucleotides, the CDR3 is TGTGCCAGCAGCTCAGCATACTTAGGGCTAGCTAGCGAGACCCAGTACTTC. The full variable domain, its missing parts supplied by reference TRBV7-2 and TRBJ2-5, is GAGVSQSPSNKVTEKGKDVELRCDPISGHTALYWYRQSLGQGLEFLIYFQGNSAPDKSGLPSDRFSAERTGGSVSTLTIQRTQQEDSAVYLCASSSAYLGLASETQYFGPGTRLLVL.

The CDR3 here is CASSATDTQYF. CDR3 nucleotides: TGCGCCAGCAGTGCGACAGATACGCAGTATTTT. The J gene is TRBJ2-3, the V gene TRBV10-2; no definite D call. The V and J ends lost 4 bases and 3 bases respectively, with 2 bases between them. This CDR3 comprises 11 residues. The germline CDR1 and CDR2 sequences are WSHSY and SAAADI.

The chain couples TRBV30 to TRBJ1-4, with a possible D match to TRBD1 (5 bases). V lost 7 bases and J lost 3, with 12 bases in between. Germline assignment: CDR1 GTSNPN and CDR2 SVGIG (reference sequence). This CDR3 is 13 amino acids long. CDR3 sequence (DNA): TGTGCCTCGGGCAAAGGGGCTAATGAAAAACTGTTTTTT. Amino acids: CASGKGANEKLFF.

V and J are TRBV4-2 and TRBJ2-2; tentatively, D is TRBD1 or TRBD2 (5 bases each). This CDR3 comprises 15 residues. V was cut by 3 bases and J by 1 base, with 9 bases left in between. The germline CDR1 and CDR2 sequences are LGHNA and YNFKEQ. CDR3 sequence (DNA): TGTGCCAGCAGCCATTCGGGGCTGAACACCGGGGAGCTGTTTTTT. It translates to CASSHSGLNTGELFF.

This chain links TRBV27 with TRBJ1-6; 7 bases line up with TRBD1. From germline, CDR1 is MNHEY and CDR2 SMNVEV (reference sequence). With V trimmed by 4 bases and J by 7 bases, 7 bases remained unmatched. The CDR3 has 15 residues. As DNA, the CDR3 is TGTGCCAGCAGTTCACACAGGGGTTACAATTCACCCCTCCACTTT. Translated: CASSSHRGYNSPLHF.

The CDR3 DNA reads TGTGCCAGCAGCGGGGGCACTCTCGACGAGCAGTACTTC. It encodes CASSGGTLDEQYF. The rearrangement uses TRBV9 and TRBJ2-7; possibly TRBD1 for D (5 bases). Germline-derived CDR1 and CDR2 are SGDLS and YYNGEE. This CDR3 comprises 13 residues. The ends were cut back, 3 bases at V and 5 bases at J, with 12 bases in the middle.

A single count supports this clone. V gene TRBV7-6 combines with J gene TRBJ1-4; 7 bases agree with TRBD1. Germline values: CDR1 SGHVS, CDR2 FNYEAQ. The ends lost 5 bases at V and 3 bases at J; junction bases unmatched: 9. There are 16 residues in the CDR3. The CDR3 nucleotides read TGTGCCAGCAGCCCAGGGGTTGGGACAGCTAATGAAAAACTGTTTTTT. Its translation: CASSPGVGTANEKLFF.

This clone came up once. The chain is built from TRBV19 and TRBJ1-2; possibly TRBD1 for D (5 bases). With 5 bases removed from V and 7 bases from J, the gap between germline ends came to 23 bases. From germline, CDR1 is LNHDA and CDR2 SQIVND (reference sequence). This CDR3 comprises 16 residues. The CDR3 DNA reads TGTGCCAGTAGTCCGGGGAGGGGTCCCGCTCCCGGTGGCTACACCTTC. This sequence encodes CASSPGRGPAPGGYTF.

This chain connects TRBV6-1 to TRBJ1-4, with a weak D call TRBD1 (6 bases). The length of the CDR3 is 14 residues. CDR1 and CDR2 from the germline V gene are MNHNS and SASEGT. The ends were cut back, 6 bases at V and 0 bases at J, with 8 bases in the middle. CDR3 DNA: TGTGCCAGCAGGGACAGCGCAACTAATGAAAAACTGTTTTTT. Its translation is CASRDSATNEKLFF.

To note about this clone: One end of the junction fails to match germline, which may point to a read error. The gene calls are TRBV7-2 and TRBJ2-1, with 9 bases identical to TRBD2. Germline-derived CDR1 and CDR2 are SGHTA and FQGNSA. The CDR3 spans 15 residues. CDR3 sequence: CASSVAGVFYNEQFF. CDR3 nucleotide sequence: TGTGCCAGCAGCGTAGCGGGGGTTTTCTACAATGAGCAGTTCTTC.

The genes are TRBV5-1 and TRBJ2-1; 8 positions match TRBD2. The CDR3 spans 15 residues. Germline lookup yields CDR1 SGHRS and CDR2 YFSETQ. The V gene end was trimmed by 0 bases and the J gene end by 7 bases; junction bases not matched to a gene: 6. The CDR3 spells CASSLVSGEVNEQFF. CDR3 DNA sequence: TGCGCCAGCAGCTTGGTTAGCGGGGAGGTAAATGAGCAGTTCTTC.